These T cell receptor beta chains were read from a single sample in a study of blood T cells in healthy people across ages. TCRdb ran MiXCR on the 5' RACE reads and lists one entry per CDR3 protein. This sample carries about 720,000 distinct CDR3 sequences, about a fifth of them seen once, and the ten largest clones take around a fifth. Sequencing input: blood. These receptors were obtained from a man between 65 and 85 years old in good health. Both conserved end residues are trimmed from each CDR3.

TRBV12-3/TRBV12-4,ASSLGGSRGEKLF
TRBV2,ASSDSSLSGANVLT
TRBV5-1,ASSLATDRLAGGVRYNEQF
TRBV7-2,ASSESVGVGGETQY
TRBV20-1,SAPSFAGVTDTQY
TRBV11-2,ASSRPDRGRNTIY
TRBV12-3/TRBV12-4,AGSPGLAGLAKNIQY
TRBV19,ASSIDRGSSYNSPLH
TRBV5-8,ASSLGQGAGTEAF
TRBV14,ASSQVGRGRLGYT
TRBV20-1,SAGAEVGGPLF
TRBV7-2,ASSLIGAHLAGGNQETQY
TRBV7-3,ASSLGAEGTQY
TRBV6-1,ASSVAQRHNEQF